This note documents a single TCR beta chain sequence. Authors' methods: Counts of nucleated cells, estimated from reference gene primer amplification, were obtained. The protocol was immunoSEQ multiplex PCR, while the TCRdb copy is restricted to in-frame clones and leaves out a portion. The V and J calls and clone size are taken from that table; D and trimming were inferred from the DNA. The sample lists about 480,000 clones; around nine tenths were seen once. This entry belongs to a study of blood T cell repertoires in COVID-19. Study-level information: Donors in the United States, Italy and Spain gave samples during acute or convalescent COVID-19. From T cells, B-cell-depleted T cells, or PBMCs came the material, which was cDNA or gDNA.

The CDR3 is 14 amino acids. CDR1 is SGHVS, CDR2 FNYEAQ, per germline. Trimming took 2 bases from V and 6 from J, leaving 11 bases between them. This TCR was sampled from a woman in her 30s with acute or convalescent COVID-19. The J gene is TRBJ1-5, the V gene TRBV7-6, with D unclear. The sequencing input was peripheral blood. CDR3 amino acids: CASSLKGGSQPQHF. The CDR3 bases are TGTGCCAGCAGCTTAAAAGGAGGGTCTCAGCCCCAGCATTTT.